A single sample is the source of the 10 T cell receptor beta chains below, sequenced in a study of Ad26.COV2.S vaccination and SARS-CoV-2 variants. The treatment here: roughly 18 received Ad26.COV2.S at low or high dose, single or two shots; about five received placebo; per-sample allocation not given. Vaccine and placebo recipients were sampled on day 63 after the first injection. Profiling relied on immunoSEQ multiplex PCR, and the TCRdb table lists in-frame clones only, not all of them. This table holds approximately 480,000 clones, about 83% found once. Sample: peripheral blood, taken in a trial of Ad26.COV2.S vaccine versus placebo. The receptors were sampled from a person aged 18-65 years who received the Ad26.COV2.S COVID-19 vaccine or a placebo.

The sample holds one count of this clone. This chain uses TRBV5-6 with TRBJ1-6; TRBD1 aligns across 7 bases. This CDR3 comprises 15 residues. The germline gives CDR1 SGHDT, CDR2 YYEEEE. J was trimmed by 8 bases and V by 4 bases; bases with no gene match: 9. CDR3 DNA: TGTGCCAGCAGCCCAGGGGGGCAAAACTATTCACCCCTCCACTTT. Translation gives CASSPGGQNYSPLHF.

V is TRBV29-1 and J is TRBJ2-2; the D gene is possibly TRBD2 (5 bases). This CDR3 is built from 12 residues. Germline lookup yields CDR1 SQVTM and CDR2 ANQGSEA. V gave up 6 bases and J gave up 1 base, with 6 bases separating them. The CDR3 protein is CSVGGNTGELFF. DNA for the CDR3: TGCAGCGTAGGAGGGAACACCGGGGAGCTGTTTTTT.

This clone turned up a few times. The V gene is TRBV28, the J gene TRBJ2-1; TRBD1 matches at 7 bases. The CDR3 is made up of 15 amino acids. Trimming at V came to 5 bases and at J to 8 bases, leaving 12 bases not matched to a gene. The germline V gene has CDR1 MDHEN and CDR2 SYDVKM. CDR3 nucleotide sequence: TGTGCCAGCAGTCAGGCTGGATTCCAGGGGGATGAGCAGTTCTTC. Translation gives CASSQAGFQGDEQFF.

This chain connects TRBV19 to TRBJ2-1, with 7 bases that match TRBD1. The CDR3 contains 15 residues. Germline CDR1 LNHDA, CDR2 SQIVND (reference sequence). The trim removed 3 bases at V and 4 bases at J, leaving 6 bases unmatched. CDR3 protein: CASSITGQVYNEQFF. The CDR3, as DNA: TGTGCCAGTAGTATTACCGGACAGGTTTACAATGAGCAGTTCTTC.

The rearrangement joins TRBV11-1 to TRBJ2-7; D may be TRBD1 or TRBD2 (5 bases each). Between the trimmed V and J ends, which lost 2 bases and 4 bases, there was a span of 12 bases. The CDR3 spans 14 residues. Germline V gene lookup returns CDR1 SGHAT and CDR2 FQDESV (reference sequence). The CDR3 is CASSLIGAGYEQYF. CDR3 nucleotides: TGTGCCAGCAGCTTAATCGGGGCGGGTTACGAGCAGTACTTC.

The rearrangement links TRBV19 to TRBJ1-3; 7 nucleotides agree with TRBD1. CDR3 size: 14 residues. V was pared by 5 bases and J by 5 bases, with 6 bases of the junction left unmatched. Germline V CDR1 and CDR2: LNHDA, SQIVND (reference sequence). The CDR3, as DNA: TGTGCCAGTAGTCTCGCGGACAGGAGAAACACCATATATTTT. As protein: CASSLADRRNTIYF.

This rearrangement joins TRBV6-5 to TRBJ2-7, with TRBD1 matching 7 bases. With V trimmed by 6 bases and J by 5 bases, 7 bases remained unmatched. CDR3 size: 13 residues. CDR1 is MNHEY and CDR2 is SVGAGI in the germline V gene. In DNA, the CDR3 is TGTGCCAGCAGACGACAGGGCTTCAACGAGCAGTACTTC. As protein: CASRRQGFNEQYF.

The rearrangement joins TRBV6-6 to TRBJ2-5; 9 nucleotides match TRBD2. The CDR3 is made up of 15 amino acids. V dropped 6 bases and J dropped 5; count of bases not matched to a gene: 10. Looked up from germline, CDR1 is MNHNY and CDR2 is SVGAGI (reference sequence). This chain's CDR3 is CASSQLAGAGETQYF. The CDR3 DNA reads TGTGCCAGCAGCCAGTTAGCGGGAGCGGGGGAGACCCAGTACTTC.

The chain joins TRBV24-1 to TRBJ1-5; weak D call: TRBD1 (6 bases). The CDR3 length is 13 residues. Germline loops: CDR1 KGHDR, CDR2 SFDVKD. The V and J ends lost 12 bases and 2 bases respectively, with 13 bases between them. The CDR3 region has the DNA TGTGCCGTCGGACAGTGGGGCAATCAGCCCCAGCATTTT. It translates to CAVGQWGNQPQHF.

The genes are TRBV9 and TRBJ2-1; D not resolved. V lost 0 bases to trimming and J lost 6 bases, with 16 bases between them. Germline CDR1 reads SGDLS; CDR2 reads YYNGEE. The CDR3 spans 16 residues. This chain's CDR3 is CASSVASQALGNEQFF. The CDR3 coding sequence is TGTGCCAGCAGCGTAGCTTCTCAGGCGTTGGGCAATGAGCAGTTCTTC.